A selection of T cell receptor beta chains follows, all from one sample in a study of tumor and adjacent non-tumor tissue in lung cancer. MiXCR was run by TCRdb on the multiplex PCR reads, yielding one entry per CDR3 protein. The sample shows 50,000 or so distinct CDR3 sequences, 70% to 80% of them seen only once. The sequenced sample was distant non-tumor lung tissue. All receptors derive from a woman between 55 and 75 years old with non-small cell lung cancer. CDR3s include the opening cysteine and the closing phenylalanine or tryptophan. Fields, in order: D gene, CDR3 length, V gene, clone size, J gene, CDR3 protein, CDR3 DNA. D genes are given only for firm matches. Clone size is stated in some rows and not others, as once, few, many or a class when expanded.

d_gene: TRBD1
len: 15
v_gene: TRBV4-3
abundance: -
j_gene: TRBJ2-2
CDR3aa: CASRMGTDPTGELYF
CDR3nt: TGCGCCAGCAGGATGGGGACAGACCCCACCGGGGAGCTATATTTT

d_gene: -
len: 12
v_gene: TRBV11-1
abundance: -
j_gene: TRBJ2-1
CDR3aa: CASDFRGFEQFF
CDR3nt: TGTGCCAGCGATTTTCGTGGGTTCGAGCAGTTCTTC

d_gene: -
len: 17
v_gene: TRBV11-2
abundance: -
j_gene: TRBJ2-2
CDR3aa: CASSSPQWGRSTGELSF
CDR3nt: TGTGCCAGCAGCTCTCCCCAGTGGGGGCGGAGCACCGGGGAGCTGTCTTTT

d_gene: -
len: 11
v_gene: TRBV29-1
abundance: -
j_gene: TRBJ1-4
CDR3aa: CSVGVNEELFF
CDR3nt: TGTAGCGTTGGGGTGAATGAAGAACTGTTTTTT

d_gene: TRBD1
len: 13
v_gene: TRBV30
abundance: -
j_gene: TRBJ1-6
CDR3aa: CVRQGEAHPPLHF
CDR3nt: TGTGTCCGTCAGGGGGAGGCTCACCCACCCCTCCACTTT

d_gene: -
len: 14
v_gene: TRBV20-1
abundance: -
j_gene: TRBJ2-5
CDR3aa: CSARVGWGIETQYF
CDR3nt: TGCAGTGCTAGAGTAGGGTGGGGGATCGAGACCCAGTACTTC

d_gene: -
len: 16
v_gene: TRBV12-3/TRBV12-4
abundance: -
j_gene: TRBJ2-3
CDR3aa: CASSSTGTGAPDTQYF
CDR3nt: TGTGCCAGCAGTTCAACCGGGACTGGGGCGCCAGATACACAGTATTTT

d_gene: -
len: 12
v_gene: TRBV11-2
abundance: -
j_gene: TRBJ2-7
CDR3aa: CASSADKYGQYF
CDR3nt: TGTGCCAGCAGCGCCGACAAGTACGGGCAGTACTTC

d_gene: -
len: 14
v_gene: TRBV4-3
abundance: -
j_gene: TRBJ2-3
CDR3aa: CANGTCASTDTQYF
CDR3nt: TGCGCCAACGGAACTTGCGCTAGCACAGATACGCAGTATTTT

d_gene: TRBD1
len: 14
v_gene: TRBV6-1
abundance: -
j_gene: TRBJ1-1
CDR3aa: CANTRGDRSTEAFF
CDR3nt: TGTGCCAATACTAGGGGGGACAGATCCACTGAAGCTTTCTTT

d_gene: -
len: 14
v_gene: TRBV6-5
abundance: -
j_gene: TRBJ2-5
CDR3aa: CANSAQGEDKTQYF
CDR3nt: TGTGCCAACAGTGCCCAGGGAGAGGACAAGACCCAGTACTTC

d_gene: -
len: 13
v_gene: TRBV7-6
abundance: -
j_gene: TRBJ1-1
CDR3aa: CASRREWNTEAFF
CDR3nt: TGTGCCAGCAGAAGAGAGTGGAACACTGAAGCTTTCTTC

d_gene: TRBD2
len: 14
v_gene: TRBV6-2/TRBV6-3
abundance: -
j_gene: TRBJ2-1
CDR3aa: CDSSGLAPYNEQFF
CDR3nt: TGTGACAGCAGCGGACTAGCCCCCTACAACGAGCAGTTCTTC

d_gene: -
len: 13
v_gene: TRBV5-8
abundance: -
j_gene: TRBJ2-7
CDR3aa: CANHLSGPLGQYF
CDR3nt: TGTGCCAACCACCTCTCTGGGCCCCTAGGGCAGTACTTC

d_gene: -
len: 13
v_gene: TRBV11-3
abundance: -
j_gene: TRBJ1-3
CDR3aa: CASSLRLSNTIYF
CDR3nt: TGTGCCAGCAGCTTAAGACTGTCCAATACCATATATTTT

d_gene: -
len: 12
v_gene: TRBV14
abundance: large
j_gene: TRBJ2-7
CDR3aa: CASSPDRREQYF
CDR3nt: TGTGCCAGCAGCCCAGACCGCCGCGAGCAGTACTTC

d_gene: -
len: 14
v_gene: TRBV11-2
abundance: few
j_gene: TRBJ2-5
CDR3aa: CASKGPSNQGTQYF
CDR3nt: TGTGCCAGCAAGGGGCCGAGCAACCAAGGGACTCAGTACTTC

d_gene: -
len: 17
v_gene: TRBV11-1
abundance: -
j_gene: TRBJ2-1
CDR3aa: CASSQGFAASSSNEQLF
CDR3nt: TGTGCCAGCAGTCAGGGTTTCGCAGCGAGCTCCTCCAATGAGCAGCTCTTC

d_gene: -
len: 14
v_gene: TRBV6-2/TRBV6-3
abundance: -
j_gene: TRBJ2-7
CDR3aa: CPSKAAGRLLEQYF
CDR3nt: TGTCCCAGCAAGGCCGCGGGTCGTCTCCTTGAGCAATACTTC

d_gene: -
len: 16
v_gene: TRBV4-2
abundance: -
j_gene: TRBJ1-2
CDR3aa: CASSLSSLDSSHDYTF
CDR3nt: TGTGCCAGCAGCCTGAGCAGCCTGGACAGTAGCCATGACTACACCTTC

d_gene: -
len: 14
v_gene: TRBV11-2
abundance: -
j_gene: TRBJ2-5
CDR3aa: CASSPQDCQETQYF
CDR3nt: TGTGCCAGCAGTCCTCAGGACTGTCAAGAGACCCAGTACTTC

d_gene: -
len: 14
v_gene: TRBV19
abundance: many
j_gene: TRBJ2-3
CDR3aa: CASRRGVGADTQYF
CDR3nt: TGTGCCAGTAGGAGGGGAGTCGGCGCAGATACGCAGTATTTT

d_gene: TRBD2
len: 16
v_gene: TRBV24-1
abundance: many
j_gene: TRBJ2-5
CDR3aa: CATSDLRSGKQETQYF
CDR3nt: TGTGCCACCAGTGATTTGCGTAGCGGGAAGCAAGAGACCCAGTACTTC

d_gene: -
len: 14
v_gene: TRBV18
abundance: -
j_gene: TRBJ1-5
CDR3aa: CASSPVQTRQPQHF
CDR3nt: TGTGCCAGTTCACCAGTCCAAACCCGTCAGCCCCAGCATTTT

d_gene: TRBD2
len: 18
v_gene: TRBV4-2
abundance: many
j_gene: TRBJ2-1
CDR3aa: CASSPLSGGLAFENEQFF
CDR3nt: TGTGCCAGCAGCCCGCTCAGTGGGGGACTAGCGTTTGAGAATGAGCAGTTCTTC